This passage covers 24 T cell receptor beta chains from one sample sequenced in a study of beta chain features in type 1 diabetes. Their antigens are not known. Since all of the isolated RNA was reverse transcribed, expressed TCRB transcripts were what got sequenced. Using immunoSEQ multiplex PCR, the repertoire was profiled, and TCRdb retains in-frame clones only, with some absent. The profile shows fewer than 450,000 clones, approximately 12% of them singletons. The study, taken as a whole, reports: Across all four CD4+ subsets, people with type 1 diabetes showed modestly shorter TCRB CDR3s.

Sequencing was carried out using naive CD4+ T cells from blood. All receptors come from a woman aged 18-29 years with type 1 diabetes.

V gene TRBV28 combines with J gene TRBJ2-4; 9 bases are a match to TRBD1. After removal of 3 bases from V and 4 bases from J, the junction contained 7 bases not matched to a gene. CDR1 and CDR2 from the germline V gene are MDHEN and SYDVKM. This CDR3 contains 16 residues. Written as DNA, the CDR3 is TGTGCCAGCAGTTTGGGGGGACAGGGTGCAAAAAACATTCAGTACTTC. Its protein is CASSLGGQGAKNIQYF.

The V and J genes are TRBV5-1 and TRBJ2-6; D uncertain. Germline V gives CDR1 SGHRS, CDR2 YFSETQ. The CDR3 has 14 amino acids. Trimming removed 0 bases at V and 4 bases at J, with 5 bases between. The CDR3 loop is CASSLAGGANVLTF. In DNA, the CDR3 is TGCGCCAGCAGCTTGGCCGGGGGGGCCAACGTCCTGACTTTC.

The gene calls are TRBV30 and TRBJ1-3; D gene ambiguous. The germline gives CDR1 GTSNPN, CDR2 SVGIG (reference sequence). The CDR3 totals 13 residues. The V and J ends lost 4 bases and 3 bases respectively, with 10 bases between them. For the CDR3, the DNA is TGTGCCTGGACCGAGATGGTTGGAAACACCATATATTTT. It yields the protein CAWTEMVGNTIYF.

This clone was seen a few times. This chain connects TRBV4-3 to TRBJ2-5; D is possibly TRBD2 (6 bases). With 4 bases removed from V and 4 bases from J, the gap between germline ends came to 19 bases. CDR1 and CDR2 from the germline V gene are LGHNA and YSLEER. This CDR3 region has 16 residues. In DNA form, the CDR3 reads TGCGCCAGCAGCCGAGAAATGACTAGATCGGGAGAGACCCAGTACTTC. Protein: CASSREMTRSGETQYF.

CDR3 nucleotide sequence: TGTGCCAGCACCCCGGGACAGGGTTATGGCTACACCTTC. Translating gives CASTPGQGYGYTF. The rearrangement links TRBV7-9 to TRBJ1-2, with TRBD1 matching over 9 bases. There are 13 residues in the CDR3. Germline CDR1 reads SEHNR; CDR2 reads FQNEAQ (reference sequence). V dropped 7 bases and J dropped 5; count of bases not matched to a gene: 5.

The rearrangement uses TRBV5-1 and TRBJ1-1; TRBD1 aligns across 11 bases. This CDR3 spans 15 amino acids. V lost 4 bases and J lost 5; bases outside the gene matches: 7. Germline values: CDR1 SGHRS, CDR2 YFSETQ. The CDR3 sequence is CASSPDRGLETEAFF. The CDR3 coding sequence is TGCGCCAGCAGCCCGGACAGGGGGCTCGAGACTGAAGCTTTCTTT.

This clone was detected only a few times. This rearrangement joins TRBV7-9 to TRBJ2-7; 9 nucleotides match TRBD1. V was clipped by 5 bases and J by 12 bases; unmatched bases: 11. This CDR3 is built from 13 residues. Germline lookup yields CDR1 SEHNR and CDR2 FQNEAQ (reference sequence). The CDR3 nucleotides read TGTGCCAGCAGCGCCTCCGGGACAGGGACTTGGTACTTC. The encoded protein is CASSASGTGTWYF.

This clone was seen only a few times. This rearrangement joins TRBV4-3 to TRBJ2-6, with 9 nucleotides matching TRBD1. V gave up 1 base and J gave up 1 base; unmatched junction bases: 5. CDR1 and CDR2 (germline): LGHNA, YSLEER. The CDR3 consists of 18 residues. As DNA, the CDR3 is TGCGCCAGCAGCCAAGGAAACAGGGGGCTATCTGGGGCCAACGTCCTGACTTTC. It encodes CASSQGNRGLSGANVLTF.

A note on this clone: A read error may produce the germline difference seen at one junction end. In DNA form, the CDR3 reads TGTGCCAGCAGCTTATTTGGGACTAGCTCCCACGAGCAGTACTTC. It is translated as CASSLFGTSSHEQYF. V and J are TRBV7-2 and TRBJ2-7, with 9 bases lining up with TRBD2. This CDR3 region has 15 residues. The germline V gene has CDR1 SGHTA and CDR2 FQGNSA. The variable domain in full, completed from reference TRBV7-2 and TRBJ2-7, reads GAGVSQSPSNKVTEKGKDVELRCDPISGHTALYWYRQSLGQGLEFLIYFQGNSAPDKSGLPSDRFSAERTGGSVSTLTIQRTQQEDSAVYLCASSLFGTSSHEQYFGPGTRLTVT.

The chain links TRBV19 to TRBJ1-3, with D uncertain. CDR3 length: 16 residues. Germline V gives CDR1 LNHDA, CDR2 SQIVND (reference sequence). V was clipped by 6 bases and J by 2 bases, with 17 bases between them. The CDR3 reads CASSPARGRTGNTIYF. As DNA, the CDR3 is TGTGCCAGTAGCCCCGCCCGCGGGCGCACTGGAAACACCATATATTTT.

This clone was picked up a small number of times. The V and J genes are TRBV7-9 and TRBJ1-5, with D perhaps matching TRBD1 (5 bases). The CDR3 length is 14 residues. V was trimmed by 5 bases and J by 2 bases, leaving 10 bases between them. Germline CDR1 is SEHNR and CDR2 is FQNEAQ (reference sequence). CDR3: CASSPTTGNQPQHF. The CDR3 coding sequence is TGTGCCAGCAGCCCTACGACAGGCAATCAGCCCCAGCATTTT.

This clone turned up a few times. The chain uses TRBV18 and TRBJ1-1, with a tentative D call TRBD1 (6 bases). CDR3 length: 13 residues. Trimming took off 3 bases at V and 6 bases at J, with 11 bases between the two ends. CDR1 and CDR2 (germline): KGHSH, LQKENI. CDR3 amino acids: CASSPSQGPEAFF. The CDR3 coding sequence is TGTGCCAGCTCACCTTCACAGGGCCCTGAAGCTTTCTTT. The whole variable domain, filled in from reference TRBV18 and TRBJ1-1, reads NAGVMQNPRHLVRRRGQEARLRCSPMKGHSHVYWYRQLPEEGLKFMVYLQKENIIDESGMPKERFSAEFPKEGPSILRIQQVVRGDSAAYFCASSPSQGPEAFFGQGTRLTVV.

The chain has TRBV29-1 and TRBJ1-2; 8 nucleotides line up with TRBD1. The V gene's germline CDR1 is SQVTM and CDR2 ANQGSEA. The CDR3 runs 13 residues. With 4 bases clipped from V and 8 bases from J, the junction kept 9 bases outside the gene matches. CDR3 DNA: TGCAGCGTTGGACAGGGGAAAGACTGGGGCTACACCTTC. Amino acids: CSVGQGKDWGYTF.

This chain connects TRBV7-9 to TRBJ1-1; 8 positions agree with TRBD1. V dropped 7 bases and J dropped 10; count of bases not matched to a gene: 14. The germline V gene encodes CDR1 SEHNR and CDR2 FQNEAQ (reference sequence). The CDR3 length is 14 residues. The CDR3 DNA reads TGTGCCAGCAAACGTTTCCCGGACAGGGTTGTAGCTTTCTTT. Protein sequence: CASKRFPDRVVAFF.

Only a few counts were recorded for this clone. The chain links TRBV7-3 to TRBJ2-1; 14 nucleotides line up with TRBD2. The CDR3 sequence is 17 residues long. Trimming cost V 2 bases and J 6 bases; bases outside gene matches: 6. Germline V gene lookup returns CDR1 SGHTA and CDR2 FQGTGA. The CDR3 reads CASSLGTSGGKGNEQFF. In nucleotides, the CDR3 is TGTGCCAGCAGCTTAGGGACTAGCGGGGGAAAGGGCAATGAGCAGTTCTTC.

Only a few counts were recorded for this clone. The chain carries TRBV30 and TRBJ2-7, with TRBD2 matching 12 bases. Germline loops: CDR1 GTSNPN, CDR2 SVGIG (reference sequence). This CDR3 region has 17 residues. The junction had 7 bases not matched to a gene; V was cut back by 1 base and J by 0 bases. Written as DNA, the CDR3 is TGTGCCTGGAGTGGGGGGAGGACTAGCGGGATCTCCTACGAGCAGTACGTC. Amino acid sequence: CAWSGGRTSGISYEQYV.

The chain links TRBV6-5 to TRBJ2-7, with D tentatively TRBD2 (7 bases). From germline, CDR1 is MNHEY and CDR2 SVGAGI. Trimming removed 2 bases from V and 4 bases from J, with 12 bases in between. This CDR3 is 14 amino acids long. The CDR3 spells CASSYEGGRYEQYV. The CDR3 DNA reads TGTGCCAGCAGTTACGAGGGGGGGCGTTACGAGCAGTACGTC.

In this sample, this clone turned up a few times. The chain joins TRBV28 to TRBJ2-3; TRBD2 agrees at 12 bases. V shed 5 bases, J shed 11 bases, and the junction held 14 bases outside the gene matches. Germline V gene lookup returns CDR1 MDHEN and CDR2 SYDVKM. This CDR3 has 16 amino acids. CDR3 coding DNA: TGTGCCAGCAGTCCGACTAGCGGGAGTAATTATTTTGGGCAGTATTTT. Its translation: CASSPTSGSNYFGQYF.

This clone has a handful of counts. This rearrangement joins TRBV7-6 to TRBJ2-5; 9 nucleotides match TRBD2. Germline V gives CDR1 SGHVS, CDR2 FNYEAQ. V lost 5 bases to trimming and J lost 2 bases; unmatched junction nucleotides: 6. CDR3 length: 15 residues. CDR3 sequence reads: CASSPRSGGQETQYF. The CDR3 region has the DNA TGTGCCAGCAGCCCCCGTAGCGGGGGTCAAGAGACCCAGTACTTC. Variable domain in full (rest from reference TRBV7-6 and TRBJ2-5): GAGVSQSPRYKVTKRGQDVALRCDPISGHVSLYWYRQALGQGPEFLTYFNYEAQQDKSGLPNDRFSAERPEGSISTLTIQRTEQRDSAMYRCASSPRSGGQETQYFGPGTRLLVL.

Only a few counts were recorded for this clone. The J gene is TRBJ2-2, the V gene TRBV5-1; TRBD2 might be the D (5 bases). The CDR3 is 16 residues long. The V and J ends lost 1 base and 0 bases respectively, with 10 bases between them. Germline-derived CDR1 and CDR2 are SGHRS and YFSETQ. CDR3 sequence reads: CASSLSAGTNTGELFF. CDR3 nucleotide sequence: TGCGCCAGCAGCTTGTCTGCCGGGACGAACACCGGGGAGCTGTTTTTT.

The chain combines TRBV7-2 with TRBJ1-2, with D tentatively TRBD1 (6 bases). Per the germline V gene, CDR1 is SGHTA and CDR2 is FQGNSA. V lost 1 base to trimming and J lost 0 bases, with 21 bases between them. The CDR3 contains 19 residues. CDR3 sequence: CASSLGSRGFLRSNYGYTF. The CDR3 nucleotides are TGTGCCAGCAGCTTAGGAAGCAGGGGTTTTTTACGGTCTAACTATGGCTACACCTTC.

The chain is built from TRBV9 and TRBJ2-7, with D maybe TRBD1 (6 bases). Trimming took 0 bases from V and 4 from J, leaving 17 bases between them. The CDR3 sequence is 16 residues long. Looked up from germline, CDR1 is SGDLS and CDR2 is YYNGEE. For the CDR3, the DNA is TGTGCCAGCAGCGTAGGGGACCGGTGGACAGATTACGAGCAGTACGTC. Translating gives CASSVGDRWTDYEQYV.

The sample holds a few counts of this clone. This rearrangement joins TRBV6-5 to TRBJ1-1; D not resolved. Per the germline V gene, CDR1 is MNHEY and CDR2 is SVGAGI. Trimming left V 2 bases short and J 2 bases short, with 12 bases between. The CDR3 loop spans 15 amino acids. CDR3 sequence reads: CASSYERAGNTEAFF. CDR3 nucleotides: TGTGCCAGCAGTTACGAGCGTGCGGGTAACACTGAAGCTTTCTTT.

This clone was seen more than once but under ten times. The genes are TRBV9 and TRBJ2-5; D might be TRBD2 (6 bases). Germline-derived CDR1 and CDR2 are SGDLS and YYNGEE. With 3 bases removed from V and 5 bases from J, the gap between germline ends came to 14 bases. The length of the CDR3 is 14 residues. The CDR3 sequence is CASSAFGGVETQYF. The CDR3 DNA is TGTGCCAGCAGCGCTTTCGGGGGAGTGGAGACCCAGTACTTC.